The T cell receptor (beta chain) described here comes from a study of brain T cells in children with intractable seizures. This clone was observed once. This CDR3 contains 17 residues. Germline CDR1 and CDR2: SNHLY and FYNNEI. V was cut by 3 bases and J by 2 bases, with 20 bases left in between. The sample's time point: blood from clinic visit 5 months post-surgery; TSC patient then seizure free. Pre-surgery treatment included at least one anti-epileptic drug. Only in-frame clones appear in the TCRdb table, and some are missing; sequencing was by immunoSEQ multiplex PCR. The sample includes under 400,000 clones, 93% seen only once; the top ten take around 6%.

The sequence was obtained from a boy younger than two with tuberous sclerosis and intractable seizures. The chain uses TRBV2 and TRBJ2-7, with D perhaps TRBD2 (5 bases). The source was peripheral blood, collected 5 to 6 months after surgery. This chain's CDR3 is CASSDIRDPGLAYEQYF. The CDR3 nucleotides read TGTGCCAGCAGTGACATTCGTGACCCGGGGTTGGCCTACGAGCAGTACTTC.